The entry that follows covers one TCR beta chain sequence. The antigen is undetermined. Profiling relied on immunoSEQ multiplex PCR, and the TCRdb table lists in-frame clones only, not all of them. The table has around 2.1 million clones, approximately 95% seen once; the top ten hold around 0.13%. The data were obtained in a study of shared clonotypes between healthy human individuals. Study-level results: Sampling covered nothing but blood. Tissue TCR repertoires likely differ from those found in blood.

CDR3 length equals 16 residues. The V segment lost 4 bases and the J segment 2 bases; nucleotides outside the gene matches: 9. Germline V gives CDR1 SGDLS, CDR2 YYNGEE. In the CD4+ fraction, cells were divided into CD45RA+ naive and CD45RA-negative memory subsets. The sequencing input was naive CD4+ T cells sorted from blood. As to subset: CD45RA+ positively selected. V is TRBV9 and J is TRBJ2-3; 8 nucleotides align to TRBD2. The TCR originated in a man aged 18 to 30 in good health. CDR3 coding DNA: TGTGCCAGCAGCCCAGATCCTAGCGGGTTCACAGATACGCAGTATTTT. It translates to CASSPDPSGFTDTQYF.